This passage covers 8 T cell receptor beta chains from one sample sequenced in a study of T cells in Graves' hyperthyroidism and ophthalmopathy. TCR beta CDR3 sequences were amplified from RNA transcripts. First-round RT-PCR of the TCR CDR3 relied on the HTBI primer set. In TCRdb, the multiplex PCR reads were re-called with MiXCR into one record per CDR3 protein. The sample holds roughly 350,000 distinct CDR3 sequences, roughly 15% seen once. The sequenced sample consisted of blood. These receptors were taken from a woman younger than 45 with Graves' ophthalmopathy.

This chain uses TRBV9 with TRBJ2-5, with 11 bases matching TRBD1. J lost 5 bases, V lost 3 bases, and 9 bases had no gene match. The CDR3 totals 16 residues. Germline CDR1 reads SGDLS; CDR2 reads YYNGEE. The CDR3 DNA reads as TGTGCCAGCAGCGAAACTGGGGACAGGGGGATGGAGACCCAGTACTTC. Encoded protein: CASSETGDRGMETQYF.

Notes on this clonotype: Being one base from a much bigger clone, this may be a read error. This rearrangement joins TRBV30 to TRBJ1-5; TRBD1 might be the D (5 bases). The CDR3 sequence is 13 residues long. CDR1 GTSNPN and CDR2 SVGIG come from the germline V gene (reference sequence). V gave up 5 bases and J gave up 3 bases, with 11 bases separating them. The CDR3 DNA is TGTGCCTGGGGGGGACGGAACAATCAGCCCCAGCATTTT. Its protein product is CAWGGRNNQPQHF. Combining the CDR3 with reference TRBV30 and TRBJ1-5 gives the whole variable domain SQTIHQWPATLVQPVGSPLSLECTVEGTSNPNLYWYRQAAGRGLQLLFYSVGIGQISSEVPQNLSASRPQDRQFILSSKKLLLSDSGFYLCAWGGRNNQPQHFGDGTRLSIL.

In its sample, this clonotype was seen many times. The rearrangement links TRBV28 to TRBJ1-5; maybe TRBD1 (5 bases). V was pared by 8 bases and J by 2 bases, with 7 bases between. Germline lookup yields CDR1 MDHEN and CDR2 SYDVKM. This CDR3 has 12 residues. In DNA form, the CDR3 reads TGTGCCAGCGGGGGGGGCAATCAGCCCCAGCATTTT. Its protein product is CASGGGNQPQHF.

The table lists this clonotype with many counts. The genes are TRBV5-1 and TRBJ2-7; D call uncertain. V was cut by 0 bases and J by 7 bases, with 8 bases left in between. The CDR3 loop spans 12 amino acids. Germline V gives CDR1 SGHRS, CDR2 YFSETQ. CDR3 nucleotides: TGCGCCAGCAGCTTGGCCGGTCGAGAGCAGTACTTC. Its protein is CASSLAGREQYF.

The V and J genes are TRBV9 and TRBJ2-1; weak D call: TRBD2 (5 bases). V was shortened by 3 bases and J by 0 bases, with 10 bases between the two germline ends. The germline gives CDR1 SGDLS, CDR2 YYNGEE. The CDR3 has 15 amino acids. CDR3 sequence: CASSASSVSYNEQFF. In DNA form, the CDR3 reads TGTGCCAGCAGCGCGAGTAGCGTCTCCTACAATGAGCAGTTCTTC.

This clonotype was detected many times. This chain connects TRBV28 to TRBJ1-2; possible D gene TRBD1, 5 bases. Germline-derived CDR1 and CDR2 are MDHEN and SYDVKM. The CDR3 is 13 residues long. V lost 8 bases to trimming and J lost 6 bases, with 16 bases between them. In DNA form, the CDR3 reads TGTGCCAGCCGTCAGGCACCGGGACATGGCTACACCTTC. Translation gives CASRQAPGHGYTF.

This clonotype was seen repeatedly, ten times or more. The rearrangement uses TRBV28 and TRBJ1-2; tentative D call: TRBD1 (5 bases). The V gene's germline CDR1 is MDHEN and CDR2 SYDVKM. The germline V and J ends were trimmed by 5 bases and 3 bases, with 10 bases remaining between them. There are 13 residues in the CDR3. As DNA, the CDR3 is TGTGCCAGCAGTCGGGGGGTTGACTATGGCTACACCTTC. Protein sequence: CASSRGVDYGYTF.

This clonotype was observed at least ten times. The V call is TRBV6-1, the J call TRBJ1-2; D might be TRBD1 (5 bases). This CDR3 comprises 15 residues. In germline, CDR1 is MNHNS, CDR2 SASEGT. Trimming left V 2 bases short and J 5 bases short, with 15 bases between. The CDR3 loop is CASSEIDRTYYGYTF. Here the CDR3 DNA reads TGTGCCAGCAGTGAAATCGACAGAACATATTATGGCTACACCTTC.